This is a list of T cell receptor beta chains from one sample in a study of Ad26.COV2.S vaccination and SARS-CoV-2 variants. Method: immunoSEQ multiplex PCR; TCRdb's copy keeps in-frame clones and lacks some. Of some 300,000 clones in the sample, about 82% are singletons; the top ten hold 1.9%. The source material was peripheral blood, sampled in a trial of Ad26.COV2.S vaccine versus placebo. The source of these receptors is a person between 18 and 65 years old who received the Ad26.COV2.S COVID-19 vaccine or a placebo. CDR3s include the opening cysteine and the closing phenylalanine or tryptophan. A D gene is named only where the DNA matches it firmly. Some rows mark clone size as missing; the rest say once, few, many or name a class of expanded clone.

>NA|13|NA|TRBV11-2|TRBJ2-7
CASSRDSSYEQYF
TGTGCCAGCAGCCGAGACAGCTCCTACGAGCAGTACTTC
>NA|14|NA|TRBV6-2/TRBV6-3|TRBJ1-2
CASSYAGAGYGYTF
TGTGCCAGCAGTTACGCGGGGGCGGGCTATGGCTACACCTTC
>NA|17|NA|TRBV15|TRBJ1-3
CATSRDVRANSGNTIYF
TGTGCCACCAGCAGAGATGTCCGGGCTAACTCTGGAAACACCATATATTTT
>NA|13|NA|TRBV10-2|TRBJ1-1
CASTASRNTEAFF
TGCGCCAGCACGGCCAGTAGAAACACTGAAGCTTTCTTT
>NA|13|NA|TRBV19|TRBJ1-2
CATAPAPEYGYTF
TGTGCCACCGCCCCGGCCCCGGAATATGGCTACACCTTC
>NA|16|few|TRBV15|TRBJ1-2
CATSRDGGTVNLRYTF
TGTGCCACCAGCAGAGATGGCGGTACAGTCAATCTTAGGTACACCTTC
>NA|12|NA|TRBV3-1/TRBV3-2|TRBJ2-7
CASSRRRYEQYF
TGTGCCAGCAGCCGAAGACGGTACGAGCAGTACTTC
>NA|12|NA|TRBV11-3|TRBJ2-5
CASSFRGETQYF
TGTGCCAGCAGCTTCCGAGGAGAGACCCAGTACTTC
>NA|15|NA|TRBV3-1/TRBV3-2|TRBJ2-3
CASSHLWSGSDTQYF
TGTGCCAGCAGCCACCTTTGGAGTGGGTCAGATACGCAGTATTTT
>NA|13|NA|TRBV10-3|TRBJ2-7
CAISGDAGYEQYF
TGTGCCATCAGTGGGGATGCGGGGTACGAGCAGTACTTC